This record looks at one T cell receptor beta chain sequence and its context. J gave up 5 bases and V 4 bases, and 13 bases lay outside the gene matches. CDR3 size: 18 residues. CDR1 SGHTA and CDR2 FQGNSA come from the germline V gene. Primers for the PCR totalled 60 Vbeta and 13 Jbeta. TCRdb's copy holds only in-frame clones and misses some; the assay was immunoSEQ multiplex PCR. The data show some 150,000 clones, approximately 80% seen once. This sample was included in a study of cytomegalovirus exposure and HLA in healthy donors. This TCR was sampled from a male donor in good health and CMV-seronegative. The sample comprised PBMCs. V usage is TRBV7-2 and J usage is TRBJ2-5; TRBD2 matches at 13 bases. The CDR3 spells CASSSGLAGVSWLETQYF. The DNA for the CDR3 is TGTGCCAGCAGCTCCGGACTAGCGGGAGTTTCTTGGCTGGAGACCCAGTACTTC.